These T cell receptor beta chains were read from a single sample in a study of T cells in lung cancer brain metastases. Some clones are missing from TCRdb's copy, which holds only in-frame ones; the method was immunoSEQ multiplex PCR. This table has approximately 5,300 clones, 87% appearing once. What was sequenced was tumor tissue from the primary lung tumor. Receptor source: a woman between 50 and 59 years old with non-small cell lung cancer. Each CDR3 is given with its conserved first and last residue. A D gene is named only where the DNA matches it firmly. Not every row has a clone size; where given, it reads once, few, many or a size class.

d_call	v_call	j_call	clone_size	cdr3_aa	cdr3_nt
NA	TRBV27	TRBJ1-2	once	CASSSRGFNYGYTF	TGTGCCAGCAGTAGCAGGGGCTTTAACTATGGCTACACCTTC
NA	TRBV13	TRBJ1-2	NA	CASSLEGGGGYTF	TGTGCCAGCAGCTTAGAGGGGGGAGGCGGCTACACCTTC
NA	TRBV5-1	TRBJ2-1	NA	CASSAAGTQLLEQFF	TGCGCCAGCAGCGCGGCGGGGACTCAGCTTCTTGAGCAGTTCTTC
NA	TRBV25-1	TRBJ2-5	NA	CASSGSSETQYF	TGTGCCAGCAGTGGAAGTTCGGAGACCCAGTACTTC
NA	TRBV29-1	TRBJ1-3	NA	CSVATARGSGNTIYF	TGCAGCGTCGCGACAGCCCGGGGAAGTGGAAACACCATATATTTT
TRBD2	TRBV5-1	TRBJ2-2	NA	CASSLGASGRTGELFF	TGCGCCAGCAGCTTGGGAGCTAGCGGGAGAACCGGGGAGCTGTTTTTT
NA	TRBV2	TRBJ2-3	NA	CASRSDRTDTQYF	TGTGCCAGCAGATCAGACCGCACAGATACGCAGTATTTT
NA	TRBV18	TRBJ1-5	NA	CASSPSDFNQPQHF	TGTGCCAGCTCACCAAGCGATTTCAATCAGCCCCAGCATTTT
NA	TRBV7-6	TRBJ1-5	NA	CASSLNSGPQPQHF	TGTGCCAGCAGCTTAAATTCCGGGCCTCAGCCCCAGCATTTT
TRBD2	TRBV10-2	TRBJ2-3	NA	CVSLLRVGTSGALDTDTQYF	TGCGTCAGCCTTCTGAGGGTCGGGACTAGCGGTGCCCTAGACACAGATACGCAGTATTTT
NA	TRBV19	TRBJ1-4	NA	CASTTFATNEKLFF	TGTGCCAGTACCACTTTTGCAACTAATGAAAAACTGTTTTTT
TRBD1	TRBV6-5	TRBJ2-5	once	CASSPTGRETQYF	TGTGCCAGCAGTCCGACAGGGAGAGAGACCCAGTACTTC
NA	TRBV5-1	TRBJ1-1	NA	CASSFSTGLRGEAFF	TGCGCCAGCAGCTTTTCAACAGGTCTTCGAGGGGAAGCTTTCTTT
NA	TRBV4-1	TRBJ1-4	NA	CASSLRWAIATNEKLFF	TGCGCCAGCAGCCTTAGGTGGGCGATCGCAACTAATGAAAAACTGTTTTTT
NA	TRBV6-1	TRBJ1-5	NA	CASRPGDGNQPQHF	TGTGCCAGCAGACCCGGGGACGGAAATCAGCCCCAGCATTTT
NA	TRBV11-3	TRBJ1-2	NA	CASSLPSSYGYTF	TGTGCCAGCAGCTTACCGAGTTCCTATGGCTACACCTTC
NA	TRBV7-9	TRBJ2-3	NA	CASSLSRGTDTQYF	TGTGCCAGCAGCTTAAGCAGGGGCACAGATACGCAGTATTTT
NA	TRBV19	TRBJ1-2	NA	CASSIQGTYGYTF	TGTGCCAGTAGTATTCAGGGAACTTATGGCTACACCTTC
NA	TRBV10-1	TRBJ1-4	NA	CANVREPNEKLFF	TGCGCCAATGTGAGGGAGCCTAATGAAAAACTGTTTTTT
TRBD1	TRBV5-1	TRBJ1-1	once	CASSLETGVITEAFF	TGCGCCAGCAGCCTAGAGACAGGGGTAATAACTGAAGCTTTCTTT
NA	TRBV9	TRBJ1-4	NA	CASSVGMVGTTNEKLFF	TGTGCCAGCAGCGTAGGTATGGTTGGTACAACTAATGAAAAACTGTTTTTT
TRBD1	TRBV5-1	TRBJ2-2	NA	CASLRDSNTGELFF	TGCGCCAGCCTCCGGGACAGCAACACCGGGGAGCTGTTTTTT
TRBD1	TRBV5-1	TRBJ1-2	few	CASSLAGTGANGYTF	TGCGCCAGCAGCTTGGCCGGGACAGGGGCGAATGGCTACACCTTC
NA	TRBV12-5	TRBJ1-5	NA	CASGLQRDGEGPQHF	TGTGCTAGTGGTTTGCAACGGGACGGCGAGGGGCCCCAGCATTTT
NA	TRBV27	TRBJ1-5	NA	CASRRYGDSNQPQHF	TGTGCCAGCAGACGATACGGGGACAGCAATCAGCCCCAGCATTTT
TRBD2	TRBV4-1	TRBJ2-3	NA	CASSQVSGLAGGFSTDTQYF	TGCGCCAGCAGCCAAGTCTCGGGACTAGCGGGAGGGTTTAGCACAGATACGCAGTATTTT
TRBD2	TRBV5-4	TRBJ2-6	NA	CASSFGGGYSGANVLTF	TGTGCCAGCAGCTTTGGCGGGGGATACTCTGGGGCCAACGTCCTGACTTTC
TRBD1	TRBV2	TRBJ2-3	NA	CASGAGGTDTQYF	TGTGCCAGCGGAGCAGGGGGAACAGATACGCAGTATTTT
NA	TRBV5-1	TRBJ2-2	NA	CASSLSSGELFF	TGCGCCAGCAGCTTGAGCTCGGGGGAGCTGTTTTTT
NA	TRBV6-5	TRBJ1-1	NA	CASSYGMGRREAFF	TGTGCCAGCAGTTACGGCATGGGTAGGAGGGAAGCTTTCTTT
NA	TRBV19	TRBJ2-3	NA	CASSIAWDSAGDTQYF	TGTGCCAGTAGTATAGCATGGGACAGCGCGGGGGATACGCAGTATTTT
NA	TRBV20-1	TRBJ2-1	NA	CSARDYNEQFF	TGCAGTGCTAGAGATTACAATGAGCAGTTCTTC
NA	TRBV6-1	TRBJ1-1	NA	CASTTQGTEAFF	TGTGCCAGCACCACACAAGGAACTGAAGCTTTCTTT
NA	TRBV5-1	TRBJ1-2	NA	CVSSPGPSNYGYTF	TGCGTCAGCAGCCCCGGGCCGTCTAACTATGGCTACACCTTC
NA	TRBV5-6	TRBJ1-4	NA	CASSFGTTNEKLFF	TGTGCCAGCAGCTTCGGGACAACTAATGAAAAACTGTTTTTT
NA	TRBV18	TRBJ2-1	NA	CASSPPASYNEQFF	TGTGCCAGCTCACCACCGGCTAGTTACAATGAGCAGTTCTTC
NA	TRBV5-8	TRBJ1-1	NA	CASSLGTVGSWVTEAFF	TGTGCCAGCAGCCTAGGGACTGTGGGCAGCTGGGTCACTGAAGCTTTCTTT
NA	TRBV5-1	TRBJ2-5	NA	CASSFDRETQYF	TGCGCCAGCAGTTTCGACAGGGAGACCCAGTACTTC
NA	TRBV18	TRBJ1-3	NA	CASSPPASGSSGNTIYF	TGTGCCAGCTCACCACCCGCGAGCGGGAGCTCTGGAAACACCATATATTTT
TRBD2	TRBV7-6	TRBJ2-3	NA	CASSLGGGGASGGDTQYF	TGTGCCAGCAGCTTAGGTGGAGGGGGAGCTAGCGGGGGAGATACGCAGTATTTT
TRBD1	TRBV2	TRBJ1-2	NA	CASAGGPNYGYTF	TGTGCCAGCGCAGGGGGCCCTAACTATGGCTACACCTTC
NA	TRBV1	TRBJ1-2	NA	CTSSQVNYGYTF	TGCACCAGCAGCCAAGTCAACTATGGCTACACCTTC
NA	TRBV7-9	TRBJ1-3	NA	CASSLVGAVSGNTIYF	TGTGCCAGCAGCTTAGTCGGAGCAGTCTCTGGAAACACCATATATTTT
TRBD2	TRBV10-3	TRBJ2-1	NA	CATGLAGGFNEQFF	TGTGCCACCGGACTAGCGGGGGGCTTCAATGAGCAGTTCTTC
NA	TRBV5-5	TRBJ1-5	NA	CASSLGNSNQPQHF	TGTGCCAGCAGCTTGGGGAATAGCAATCAGCCCCAGCATTTT
TRBD1	TRBV29-1	TRBJ1-1	NA	CSVRGQGVFGTEAFF	TGCAGCGTGAGAGGACAGGGGGTATTCGGCACTGAAGCTTTCTTT
TRBD1	TRBV5-4	TRBJ2-5	once	CASSHGTGAQETQYF	TGTGCCAGTAGCCACGGGACAGGAGCGCAAGAGACCCAGTACTTC
NA	TRBV5-6	TRBJ1-4	NA	CASSLGQAHNEKLFF	TGTGCCAGCAGCTTGGGACAGGCCCATAATGAAAAACTGTTTTTT
TRBD2	TRBV2	TRBJ2-3	NA	CASSGDYTDTQYF	TGTGCCAGCAGTGGGGACTACACAGATACGCAGTATTTT
NA	TRBV20-1	TRBJ1-1	NA	CRPAANTEAFF	TGCAGGCCCGCGGCTAACACTGAAGCTTTCTTT
NA	TRBV2	TRBJ1-5	NA	CASRLGRLRNQPQHF	TGTGCCAGTAGACTCGGCCGCCTAAGGAATCAGCCCCAGCATTTT
TRBD1	TRBV5-1	TRBJ2-5	NA	CASSLSDRGGLQETQYF	TGCGCCAGCAGCTTGTCGGACAGGGGCGGGCTTCAAGAGACCCAGTACTTC